This T cell receptor (beta chain) is from a study of T cell responses to AZD1222 COVID-19 vaccine. Some clones are missing from TCRdb's copy, which holds only in-frame ones; the method was immunoSEQ multiplex PCR. The data hold about 130,000 clones, with 75% to 90% observed a single time. Germline CDR1 reads MGHRA; CDR2 reads YSYEKL. V gave up 3 bases and J gave up 2 bases, with 11 bases separating them. CDR3 size: 15 residues. The chain uses TRBV4-1 and TRBJ1-5; possibly TRBD1 for D (5 bases). Material: peripheral blood, obtained on day 0 of AZD1222 vaccination. The sequence was collected from an adult in good health. The CDR3 spells CASSHGQGGNQPQHF. The CDR3 nucleotides are TGCGCCAGCAGCCATGGGCAGGGAGGCAATCAGCCCCAGCATTTT.